The source of this T cell receptor beta chain is a study of OX40 agonist ivuxolimab in advanced cancers. Study-wide results and limits: Among T cells, CD8+ cells averaged more expanded clones than CD4+ cells.

The assay was immunoSEQ multiplex PCR, and TCRdb's table has in-frame clones only and misses some. The sample shows over 30,000 clones, about nine tenths of them seen only once. The CDR3 is made up of 14 amino acids. V was pared by 8 bases and J by 7 bases, with 10 bases of the junction left unmatched. The V gene's germline CDR1 is MDHEN and CDR2 SYDVKM. Comment on this clone: Its antigen is unidentified.

The material sequenced was CD4+ or CD8+ T cells sorted from blood, taken in a trial of the OX40 agonist ivuxolimab. The receptor was isolated from an adult with an advanced solid tumor such as melanoma, head and neck, liver or kidney cancer. The chain carries TRBV28 and TRBJ1-4; 7 positions agree with TRBD1. CDR3 DNA: TGTGCCAGCTACCAGGGGGGGGCCGTTGAAAAACTGTTTTTT. Residues: CASYQGGAVEKLFF.